This record looks at one T cell receptor beta chain sequence and its context. What antigen it recognizes has not been identified. No much larger clone exists at a distance of one base, and base qualities are not known. These data originate in a study of blood T cells in healthy people across ages (dated by TCRdb to about 2015). Study-level background: Template switching captured roughly one uniquely barcoded TCR beta cDNA molecule per two T cells in model experiments. The study measured age-related changes in TCR beta repertoire diversity using deep sequencing normalized with unique cDNA molecular identifiers. Donors were grouped into four age groups: young (average approximately 16 years), middle-aged (around 39), aged (around 62) and long-lived (just over 80). To avoid experimental bias, donors of different ages were randomly spread across the sequencing lanes. Using the same blood draw, the study looked at two additional independent replicas of 1 million unique cDNA reads for two donors, one aged 18 to 30 and the other aged 80 or older. Study-wide conclusions, independent of this receptor: The long-lived group showed more naive CD4+ T cells, fewer expanded clones and increased TCR diversity than the aged group, suggesting age selection. Observed TCR beta diversity per million T cells fell roughly linearly with age, and a significant reduction was already apparent by age approximately 40. Observed TCR beta diversity correlated strongly with the percentage of naive T cells measured by flow cytometry. Conclusive comparison of naive and antigen-experienced compartments was prevented by the profiling of bulk unsorted PBMCs. Estimates of total diversity based on one million sequenced T cells were regarded as lower bounds and as underestimates. Because donor CMV infection status was unknown, age-related changes in expanded clonotypes were potentially confounded.

The 39 donors, aged about 6 to 95 years, were systemically healthy Caucasian individuals from Russia. Each donor gave about 10 milliliters of peripheral blood, drawn into EDTA-treated Vacutainer tubes. Ficoll-Paque density-gradient centrifugation was used to isolate PBMCs, with at least 6.5 million per sample. Total RNA, at least 6 micrograms per sample, was extracted from PBMCs with Trizol reagent. The percentages of naive CD45RAhigh/CD27high T cells were determined by flow cytometry on a PBMC aliquot from every donor. Trimming removed 5 bases from V and 7 bases from J, leaving 18 bases between the germline ends. The germline V gene (reference sequence) provides CDR1 SEHNR and CDR2 FQNEAQ. The CDR3 starts with the cysteine, ends with the phenylalanine, and has 15 residues. Only the CDR3 DNA stays, 45 bases, in frame from base 1. The library was prepared using 5' RACE. TCRdb names Illumina HiSeq 2500 as the instrument used. A second PCR of about 7 to 12 cycles was run with a J-beta primer mix and a sample-barcoded 5' primer. Each TCR beta cDNA molecule received a unique molecular identifier from a template-switch 5' adaptor carrying 12 random nucleotides. At least 2.5 million CDR3-containing paired-end reads were obtained from each sample. The Mint cDNA synthesis kit, primed by a TRBC-specific oligonucleotide, was used to synthesize first-strand cDNA from all RNA. All cDNA was treated with uracil-DNA glycosylase and then went through a first 18-cycle PCR with the universal primers M1SS and BC2_uni_R. On the study's bioinformatics: Normalization of each sample was performed by random selection of 1 million high-quality reads, each carrying a distinct molecular identifier. Reads with shared molecular identifiers were discarded instead of being binned into consensus sequences. MiTCR, with a Q25 quality threshold and the strictest error-elimination algorithm, was used for CDR3 identification, clonotype clustering and error correction. Lower-bound total TCR beta diversity was estimated with a nonparametric unseen species model using Euler transformation. The public reads were reanalyzed by TCRdb: fastp trimming at Q25, MiXCR alignment, in-frame beta chains only. Each record represents a unique CDR3 protein, reported with the most common genes and DNA among its rows. The V and J calls and clone size come from TCRdb's table, not from the authors' own analysis. Recorded for this sample are about 830,000 distinct CDR3 sequences; roughly 60% of them occurred a single time. The ten largest clonotypes hold around 30% of the sample.

The chain employs TRBV7-9 and TRBJ2-4; the D gene is unclear. The receptor was derived from a man in his thirties or forties in good health. Sequencing was carried out using blood. The DNA sequence reads TGTGCCAGCAGCCCTGATTTCTTTCTTGGGAACATTCAGTACTTC. This yields the protein CASSPDFFLGNIQYF.